The rows below give T cell receptor beta chains drawn from one sample of a study of T cells after yellow fever vaccination. Using its own MiXCR run on the 5' RACE reads, TCRdb lists one record per CDR3 protein. This sample has about 360,000 distinct CDR3 sequences, with about 6% found just once. The sequenced sample was PBMCs, obtained 5 days after the yellow fever booster vaccination. All receptors come from a man younger than 40 who received the YFV17D yellow fever vaccine. Each CDR3 is given without its conserved first and last residue. Each record gives: CDR3 length, V gene, clone size, CDR3 protein. Only some rows state a clone size, as once, few, many or a class for expanded clones.

length: 12; V: TRBV30; size: NA; CDR3: AWSGKGAYNEQF
length: 12; V: TRBV9; size: many; CDR3: ASSQSGDYNEQF
length: 16; V: TRBV4-3; size: few; CDR3: ASSQTGPLAGVADTQY
length: 15; V: TRBV15; size: few; CDR3: ATSEGARRDLNNEQF
length: 14; V: TRBV27; size: few; CDR3: ASSTRQGASYNEQF
length: 16; V: TRBV6-1; size: many; CDR3: ASSTHGGLAGGSDTQY
length: 12; V: TRBV7-2; size: NA; CDR3: ASSPDPGDYGYT
length: 13; V: TRBV29-1; size: NA; CDR3: SVGTSTGITGELF
length: 14; V: TRBV4-2; size: NA; CDR3: ASSQVAGGVNTEAF
length: 14; V: TRBV7-2; size: many; CDR3: ASSSELARPTNTQY
length: 13; V: TRBV19; size: NA; CDR3: ASSIGRRLNTEAF
length: 11; V: TRBV19; size: few; CDR3: ASSIDLDREEF
length: 11; V: TRBV10-2; size: many; CDR3: ASSAGGPYEQY
length: 15; V: TRBV29-1; size: NA; CDR3: SAPGLAGRSSSETQY
length: 11; V: TRBV6-2/TRBV6-3; size: NA; CDR3: ASSYSERDTQY
length: 14; V: TRBV5-4; size: few; CDR3: ASSSGVGRTTDTQY
length: 15; V: TRBV7-8; size: few; CDR3: ASSSSLAGIYTGELF
length: 16; V: TRBV6-5; size: many; CDR3: ASSYSSGGLAESYEQY
length: 13; V: TRBV9; size: many; CDR3: ASSESPGRVDTQY
length: 12; V: TRBV7-2; size: NA; CDR3: ASSLVKGGDTQY
length: 10; V: TRBV18; size: few; CDR3: ASSHDQPQQF
length: 13; V: TRBV27; size: few; CDR3: ASSKTSGGYYEQY
length: 21; V: TRBV28; size: few; CDR3: ASSLCSFMGPPYNRRATDTQY
length: 13; V: TRBV7-2; size: many; CDR3: ASSLGASSSYEQY
length: 13; V: TRBV5-1; size: few; CDR3: ASSPDGYSNQPQH
length: 21; V: TRBV6-4; size: NA; CDR3: ASRPKGNMAPGNRGTTNEKLF
length: 15; V: TRBV27; size: NA; CDR3: ASSFLTTQRTNYGYT
length: 10; V: TRBV29-1; size: many; CDR3: SALGSQETQY
length: 9; V: TRBV20-1; size: few; CDR3: SARPPEPQH
length: 16; V: TRBV11-2; size: few; CDR3: ASSPWGTSGLNTGELF
length: 11; V: TRBV5-1; size: many; CDR3: ASSLQGAGELF
length: 11; V: TRBV12-3/TRBV12-4; size: few; CDR3: ASSGTATTEAF
length: 13; V: TRBV19; size: NA; CDR3: ASSILAGASYEQY
length: 9; V: TRBV20-1; size: few; CDR3: SSLLSRTQY
length: 12; V: TRBV10-2; size: many; CDR3: ASRVQGQNTEAF
length: 12; V: TRBV24-1; size: many; CDR3: ATSGTGTLYEQY
length: 16; V: TRBV12-1; size: few; CDR3: ASSHPARTSGRNVIQY
length: 13; V: TRBV5-1; size: few; CDR3: ASSLELAEINEQF
length: 12; V: TRBV6-1; size: few; CDR3: ASTPSGTVYEQY
length: 17; V: TRBV11-2; size: many; CDR3: ASSSPRGAMSVSTDTQY
length: 14; V: TRBV24-1; size: many; CDR3: ATSDSASGSYNEQF
length: 14; V: TRBV10-3; size: few; CDR3: AISGGRTLPNYGYT
length: 14; V: TRBV29-1; size: many; CDR3: SVDLSGTGSGNTIY
length: 12; V: TRBV9; size: few; CDR3: ASSVDEGPYEQY
length: 12; V: TRBV5-1; size: many; CDR3: ASRRWDRSPEQY
length: 13; V: TRBV7-2; size: NA; CDR3: ASSLAPGSTDTQY
length: 13; V: TRBV29-1; size: many; CDR3: SVILAGGFSYEQY
length: 12; V: TRBV30; size: NA; CDR3: AWSAGYSNQPQH
length: 12; V: TRBV7-2; size: NA; CDR3: ASSFGWTDNEQF
length: 14; V: TRBV18; size: few; CDR3: ASNWEGGSQSGEQF
length: 15; V: TRBV12-3/TRBV12-4; size: many; CDR3: ASSSLVFEGGGNEQF
length: 9; V: TRBV28; size: many; CDR3: ASGEVREQY
length: 11; V: TRBV12-3/TRBV12-4; size: NA; CDR3: ASSPQRSYEQY
length: 11; V: TRBV5-6; size: few; CDR3: ASSLIAGDTQY
length: 11; V: TRBV20-1; size: many; CDR3: SAKVAFAETQY
length: 12; V: TRBV30; size: many; CDR3: AWSGPTEGLTLH
length: 12; V: TRBV27; size: many; CDR3: ASRLAGGPHEQY
length: 11; V: TRBV20-1; size: few; CDR3: SASGSRRGGQY